The source of this T cell receptor beta chain is a study of blood T cell repertoires in COVID-19. About the study: Spain, Italy and the United States supplied samples that represented acute and convalescent COVID-19. T cells, B-cell-depleted T cells, or PBMCs provided the cDNA or gDNA that served as material.

Study processing details: Counts of nucleated cells, estimated from reference gene primer amplification, were obtained. The assay was immunoSEQ multiplex PCR, and TCRdb's table has in-frame clones only and misses some. For V, J and clone size, that table is used; D and trimming come from the DNA. The table has around 100,000 clones, roughly 87% seen once. The germline V and J ends were trimmed by 4 bases and 7 bases, with 16 bases remaining between them. The CDR3 has 14 amino acids. Germline loops: CDR1 SEHNR, CDR2 FQNEAQ (reference sequence). This clone appeared once. V usage is TRBV7-9 and J usage is TRBJ1-2; TRBD1 is a possible D gene (5 bases). This receptor was obtained from a man aged 45-65 years in a cohort sampled during active COVID-19. The sample was peripheral blood. CDR3 loop: CASSSWQGLGGYTF. The CDR3 region has the DNA TGTGCCAGCAGCTCCTGGCAGGGTTTGGGTGGCTACACCTTC.